This T cell receptor (beta chain) derives from a study of Ad26.COV2.S vaccination and SARS-CoV-2 variants listed by TCRdb under 2021. For context, the study as a whole: Vaccine-arm donors came from COV1001, a multicentre, randomized, double-blind, placebo-controlled phase I-IIa trial of Ad26.COV2.S in healthy adults. Ad26.COV2.S was given intramuscularly at 5x10^10 or 1x10^11 viral particles, as a single shot or as two shots 56 days apart. TCRbeta repertoire sequencing served as the tool for gauging how specific and how broad the SARS-CoV-2-reactive T cell receptors were following Ad26.COV2.S vaccination. The TCR-sequenced set comprised approximately 32 samples: some 20 Ad26.COV2.S vaccine recipients, 5 placebo recipients and 8 SARS-CoV-2 convalescent individuals. Participants in the trial were split at random into five groups of five each, receiving low-dose or high-dose Ad26.COV2.S once or twice, or else placebo on both occasions. Throughout the experiments and outcome assessment, investigators stayed blinded to trial group allocation. The full study reports these points: After vaccination, substantial breadth of spike-specific CD8+ and CD4+ T cell responses was reported. Non-spike TCR breadth was comparable between vaccine and placebo recipients, consistent with the vaccine containing only spike. The study lacked the statistical power to compare responses across vaccine doses or regimens. According to the authors, total T cell responses may have been underestimated by the TCR breadth and depth analyses. Higher spike-specific TCR breadth was observed in Ad26.COV2.S recipients than in placebo recipients (P = 0.0014).

The treatment or condition tag for this specimen amounts to: 15 to 20 received Ad26.COV2.S at low or high dose, single or two shots; roughly five received placebo; per-sample allocation not given. For vaccine and placebo recipients, the sequenced repertoires came from samples collected on day 63 after the first injection. In Cohort 1b, 20 to 25 adults aged 18-55 years were enrolled at a single site in Boston, USA, between 29 July and 7 August 2020. As a vaccine, Ad26.COV2.S was a replication-incompetent adenovirus type 26 vector that expressed a prefusion-stabilized SARS-CoV-2 spike protein derived from the original Wuhan strain. Concerning this clone itself: Its specific antigen is unknown. Base qualities are missing; no much larger clone stands one base away.

TCRbeta CDR3 regions were sequenced with the immunoSEQ Assay. After extraction, genomic DNA underwent amplification by bias-controlled multiplex PCR, followed by high-throughput sequencing. From the authors' description of their analysis: To quantify the absolute abundance of every unique TCRbeta CDR3 region, sequences were collapsed and filtered. T cell fraction was estimated by normalizing TCRbeta template counts to usable DNA, with usable DNA measured through amplification of reference genes found in all nucleated cells. Repertoire TCRs were annotated as SARS-CoV-2-specific by exact matching of V gene, CDR3 amino acid sequence and J gene to a known reactive TCR set. The reference SARS-CoV-2 TCR set was obtained from MIRA and was filtered for enrichment in COVID-19-positive ImmuneCODE repertoires, whereby public or cross-reactive TCRs were removed. Based on the MIRA antigens, annotated TCRs were further analysed at the level of specific ORF or position within ORF. Breadth was defined as annotated unique rearrangements over total unique productive rearrangements; depth was the summed frequency of those rearrangements. TCR breadth was compared between groups using two-sided Wilcoxon rank-sum tests. TCRdb stores this immuneACCESS table with in-frame sequences only. Part of the clones is absent; in the studies checked, under half of the shortfall reflects unresolved V genes, and no reason is known for the rest. That table gives V, J and clone size, and the DNA gave D and trimming. In this sample the table shows around 320,000 clones, 85% to 90% of which occur a single time. Around 2% of the sample is held by the ten biggest clonotypes.

V is clipped by 1 base and J by 0 bases, and the sequence between their germline boundaries is 12 bases long. The CDR3 numbers 16 residues from cysteine through phenylalanine. The entry retains the CDR3 DNA only, 48 bases that are in frame from base 1. In the germline V gene, CDR1 corresponds to SGHDN and CDR2 to FVKESK. The sequence was obtained from a person aged 18-65 years who received the Ad26.COV2.S COVID-19 vaccine or a placebo. Material: peripheral blood, obtained in a trial of Ad26.COV2.S vaccine versus placebo. Recombination connected TRBV14 to TRBJ1-1; tentative D gene TRBD1, with 6 bases matching. The DNA is as follows: TGTGCCAGCAGCCAAGCGGGACAAAGCCTGAACACTGAAGCTTTCTTT. This sequence encodes CASSQAGQSLNTEAFF. Where the CDR3 stops, the reference TRBV14 and TRBJ1-1 genes take over; the full variable domain is EAGVTQFPSHSVIEKGQTVTLRCDPISGHDNLYWYRRVMGKEIKFLLHFVKESKQDESGMPNNRFLAERTGGTYSTLKVQPAELEDSGVYFCASSQAGQSLNTEAFFGQGTRLTVV.